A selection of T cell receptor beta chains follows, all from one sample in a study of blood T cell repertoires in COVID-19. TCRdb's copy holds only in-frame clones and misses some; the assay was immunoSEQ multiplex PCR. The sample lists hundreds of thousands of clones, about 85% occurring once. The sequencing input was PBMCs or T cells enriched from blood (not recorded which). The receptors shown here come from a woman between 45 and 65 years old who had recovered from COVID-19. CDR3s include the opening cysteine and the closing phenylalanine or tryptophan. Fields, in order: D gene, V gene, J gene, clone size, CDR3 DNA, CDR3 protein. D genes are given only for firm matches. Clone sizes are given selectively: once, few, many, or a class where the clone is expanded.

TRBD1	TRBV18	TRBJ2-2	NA	TGTGCCAGCTCACCACGAGGGACAGGCCGTAACACCGGGGAGCTGTTTTTT	CASSPRGTGRNTGELFF
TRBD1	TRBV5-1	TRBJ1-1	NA	TGCGCCAGCCGCCACAGGGGGCAGATCGGTGAAGCTTTCTTT	CASRHRGQIGEAFF
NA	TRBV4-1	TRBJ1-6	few	TGCGCCAGCAGCCAAGAAAGCAGGGTTGTTAATTCACCCCTCCACTTT	CASSQESRVVNSPLHF
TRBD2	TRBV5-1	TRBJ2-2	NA	TGCGCCAGCAGTTCGACTAGCGGGGGGTCCGGGGAGCTGTTTTTT	CASSSTSGGSGELFF
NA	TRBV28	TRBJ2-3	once	TGTGCCAGCAGTTTTAATACGGGAGAGGCAGATACGCAGTATTTT	CASSFNTGEADTQYF
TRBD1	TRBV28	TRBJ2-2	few	TGTGCCAGCAGACCTACAGGGGACGCCGGGGAGCTGTTTTTT	CASRPTGDAGELFF
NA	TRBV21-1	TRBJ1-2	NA	TGTGCCAGCAGCAAAGGGGCCAGGTACCCTTCTAACTATGGCTACACCTTC	CASSKGARYPSNYGYTF
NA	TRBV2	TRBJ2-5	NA	TGTGCCAGCAGTGAAGGACAGGTACAAGAGACCCAGTACTTC	CASSEGQVQETQYF
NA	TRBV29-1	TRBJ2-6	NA	TGCAGCGTTCTCGACTACTCTGGGGCCAACGTCCTGACTTTC	CSVLDYSGANVLTF
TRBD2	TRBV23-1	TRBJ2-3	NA	TGCGCCAGCAGTATGACTAGCGGGAGAGGGGGATCAGATACGCAGTATTTT	CASSMTSGRGGSDTQYF
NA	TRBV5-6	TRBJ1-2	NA	TGTGCCAGCAGCTTTTACCGGGACAACTCTAACTATGGCTACACCTTC	CASSFYRDNSNYGYTF
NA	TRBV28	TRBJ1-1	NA	TGTGCCAGCAGTTTCTGGGAAACAGGGCGCGCTTTCTTT	CASSFWETGRAFF
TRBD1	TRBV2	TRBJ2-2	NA	TGTGCCAGCAGGGGATACCGGGACAGCCCTTTCGGGGAGCTGTTTTTT	CASRGYRDSPFGELFF
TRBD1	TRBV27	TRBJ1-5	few	TGTGCCAGCAGTCCCAGACAGGGGGGGATTCAGCCCCAGCATTTT	CASSPRQGGIQPQHF
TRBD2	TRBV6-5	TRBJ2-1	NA	TGTGCCAGCAGTTACCGACTAGCGGGGGCCCACAATGAGCAGTTCTTC	CASSYRLAGAHNEQFF
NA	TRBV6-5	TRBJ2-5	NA	TGTGCCAGCAGAAGGGGCCGGGAGACCCAGTACTTC	CASRRGRETQYF
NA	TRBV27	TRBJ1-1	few	TGTGCCAGCAGTTATACAGGGTTTGTTAACACTGAAGCTTTCTTT	CASSYTGFVNTEAFF
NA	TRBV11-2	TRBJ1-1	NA	TGTGCCAGCAGCTCTCACGTAGGGGGGGCTGAAGCTTTCTTT	CASSSHVGGAEAFF
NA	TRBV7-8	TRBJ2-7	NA	TGTGCCAGCAGCACAAACTCCTACGAGCAGTACTTC	CASSTNSYEQYF
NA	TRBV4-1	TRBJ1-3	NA	TGCGCCAGCAGCCAAGACCAGACACCCCCTGGAAACACCATATATTTT	CASSQDQTPPGNTIYF
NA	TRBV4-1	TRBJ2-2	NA	TGCGCCAGCAGCCAAGCCACGACAGTTTCCGGGGAGCTGTTTTTT	CASSQATTVSGELFF
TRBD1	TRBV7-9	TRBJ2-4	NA	TGTGCCAGCAGCTTACTTTGGACAGGGTCCCAAAACATTCAGTACTTC	CASSLLWTGSQNIQYF